A selection of T cell receptor beta chains follows, all from one sample in a study of metastatic and nonmetastatic thyroid tumors. TCRdb re-called the PCR reads via MiXCR. Of 30,000 to 40,000 clones in the sample, about 29% were seen once. Sequenced: blood. The source of these receptors is a female donor with papillary thyroid cancer or a benign thyroid nodule (not recorded which). Some clones in this sample may be carry-over from other donors' samples. CDR3s include the opening cysteine and the closing phenylalanine or tryptophan. A D gene is named only where the DNA matches it firmly. The size entry is marked missing in some rows and otherwise reads once, few, many or a size class.

>.|many|TRBV20-1|TRBJ2-1
TGCAGTGCTAGAGTAAGTGCGGAATACAATGAGCAGTTCTTC
CSARVSAEYNEQFF
>.|medium-sized|TRBV28|TRBJ1-2
TGTGCCAGCAACCCTACAGGGCGAGCTAACTATGGCTACACCTTC
CASNPTGRANYGYTF
>.|once|TRBV27|TRBJ2-1
TGTGCCAGCAGTTTATCCTTGGACAATGAGCAGTTCTTC
CASSLSLDNEQFF
>.|many|TRBV6-5|TRBJ1-1
TGTGCCAGCAGTTACTCGGGAGGGATGAACACTGAAGCTTTCTTT
CASSYSGGMNTEAFF
>TRBD1|.|TRBV20-1|TRBJ2-7
TGCAGTGCTAGCCCCTTCCAGGGGGACCCCTACGAGCAGTACTTC
CSASPFQGDPYEQYF
>.|few|TRBV6-4|TRBJ2-2
TGTGCCAGCAGTGAATTCAGGACTTTAAGCACCGGGGAGCTGTTTTTT
CASSEFRTLSTGELFF
>.|.|TRBV3-1|TRBJ1-1
TGTGCCAGCCGGCGGTCTTCTGAAGCTTTCTTT
CASRRSSEAFF
>.|.|TRBV2|TRBJ2-7
TGTGTCAGGGGGGGGCTAGCCTCTTCCTACGAGCAGTACTTC
CVRGGLASSYEQYF
>.|many|TRBV18|TRBJ2-1
TGTGCCAGCTCACCAAGAAACGGGGATGAGCAGTTCTTC
CASSPRNGDEQFF
>TRBD1|few|TRBV6-1|TRBJ2-7
TGTGCCAGCAGTGTCCGGGACAGTAACTCCTACGATCAGTACTTC
CASSVRDSNSYDQYF
>TRBD1|medium-sized|TRBV18|TRBJ1-6
TGTGCCAGCTCACCGATACAGGGGAGGAATTCACCCCTCCACTTT
CASSPIQGRNSPLHF
>.|.|TRBV2|TRBJ2-7
TGTGCCAGCAGTTCCGACGAGCATTCCTTC
CASSSDEHSF
>.|many|TRBV29-1|TRBJ1-2
TGCAGCGTTGGGCCCTCAGATGGCTACACCTTC
CSVGPSDGYTF
>TRBD1|many|TRBV5-6|TRBJ1-2
TGTGCCAGCAGCAAAACGGGACAGTTTAACTATGGCTACACCTTC
CASSKTGQFNYGYTF
>TRBD1|medium-sized|TRBV7-2|TRBJ2-7
TGTGCCAGCAGCTTCTGGGGACAGGGGTCTCGGTACGAGCAGTACTTC
CASSFWGQGSRYEQYF
>TRBD2|.|TRBV12-3/TRBV12-4|TRBJ2-5
TGTGCTAGCAGTTTGGCTGTTCCGCTAGCGGTAGGAAAACAAGAGACCCAGTACTTC
CASSLAVPLAVGKQETQYF
>.|medium-sized|TRBV7-2|TRBJ2-7
TGTGCCAGCAGCACCGGTTACGAGCAGTACTTC
CASSTGYEQYF
>TRBD1|medium-sized|TRBV11-3|TRBJ1-2
TGTGCCAGCAGCCGGGACAGCTATGGCTACACCTTC
CASSRDSYGYTF
>.|many|TRBV28|TRBJ2-6
TGTGCCAGCAGTCCCCTGTCCGGGGCCAACGTCCTGACTTTC
CASSPLSGANVLTF
>.|few|TRBV16|TRBJ2-3
TGTGCCAGCAGCCAAAGATACTCTAGCACAGATACGCAGTATTTT
CASSQRYSSTDTQYF
>.|.|TRBV11-2|TRBJ2-3
TGTGCCAGCAGCTTAGTATCGTGGGACACAGATACGCAGTATTTT
CASSLVSWDTDTQYF
>.|many|TRBV5-1|TRBJ2-3
TGCGCCAGCAGCACCACAGATACGCAGTATTTT
CASSTTDTQYF
>TRBD2|medium-sized|TRBV20-1|TRBJ2-7
TGCAGTGCCCGTCCGGGGACTAGCTCCTACGAGCAGTACTTC
CSARPGTSSYEQYF
>TRBD2|.|TRBV23-1|TRBJ2-3
TGCGCCAGCAGTTATCTGGGACTAGCGGGAGTCGAGGCCACAGATACACAGTATTTT
CASSYLGLAGVEATDTQYF
>.|few|TRBV6-1|TRBJ1-3
TGTGCCAGCAGTGACTTGGGATACTCTTTAAACACCATATATTTT
CASSDLGYSLNTIYF
>.|many|TRBV12-3/TRBV12-4|TRBJ1-5
TGTGCCAGCACCTCTGAGGCCCTCAGGCCCCAGCATTTT
CASTSEALRPQHF
>.|.|TRBV5-1|TRBJ1-6
TGCGCCAGCAGACCGGGAGAGCTCTATAATTCACCCCTCCACTTT
CASRPGELYNSPLHF
>.|many|TRBV14|TRBJ2-5
TGTGCCAGCAGCCATACAGAGACCCAGTACTTC
CASSHTETQYF
>.|once|TRBV5-1|TRBJ1-2
TGCGCCAGCAGCTTGGGAGACCCTAGGCATGGCTACACCTTC
CASSLGDPRHGYTF
>.|.|TRBV20-1|TRBJ2-4
TGCAGTGCTAGCCCCAGGGACCCCCTAGGGAAAATTCAGTACTTC
CSASPRDPLGKIQYF
>TRBD2|.|TRBV6-1|TRBJ2-3
TGTGCCAGCAGTGGCCGACTAGCGGGGGAAAGCACAGATACGCAGTATTTT
CASSGRLAGESTDTQYF
>TRBD1|many|TRBV6-5|TRBJ1-2
TGTGCCAGCAGTTACTACCTGTGGGGACAGGGGGTTAACTATGGCTACACCTTC
CASSYYLWGQGVNYGYTF
>TRBD1|few|TRBV6-4|TRBJ1-4
TGTGCCAGCAGCCCCGGTACAGGGGATGAAAAACTGTTTTTT
CASSPGTGDEKLFF
>.|.|TRBV20-1|TRBJ1-2
TGCAGTGCCCCCCACTATGGCTACACCTTC
CSAPHYGYTF
>.|many|TRBV19|TRBJ2-5
TGTGCCAGTAGTATAGGGTTTGGAGGTAGGGAGACCCAGTACTTC
CASSIGFGGRETQYF
>.|few|TRBV6-1|TRBJ1-6
TGTGCCTGCGCCTACAGGGTGGAGCCCCTCCACTTT
CACAYRVEPLHF
>.|few|TRBV20-1|TRBJ1-1
TGCTGTGCTACCGACCCGCTGACGGTGATCACTGATGCTTTCTTT
CCATDPLTVITDAFF
>.|few|TRBV25-1|TRBJ2-7
TGTGTCAGCAGTGAAGGGGTCCAGCTCTACGAGCAGTACTTC
CVSSEGVQLYEQYF
>.|.|TRBV10-2|TRBJ2-6
TGCGCCAGCAGTGAGTCAGACAAACTCCACTCTGGGGCCAACGTCCTGACTTTC
CASSESDKLHSGANVLTF
>.|many|TRBV4-1|TRBJ1-2
TGCGCCAGCAGCCAAGACACCACCGGTAACTATGGCTACACCTTC
CASSQDTTGNYGYTF
>TRBD1|.|TRBV20-1|TRBJ2-7
TGCAGTGCTTCTAGGGGGCTTGGCTACGAGCAGTACTTC
CSASRGLGYEQYF
>.|many|TRBV27|TRBJ2-1
TGTGCCAGCAGTTCTTACGACAGGAGCAAGGGGCATGAGCAGTTCTTC
CASSSYDRSKGHEQFF
>TRBD2|.|TRBV20-1|TRBJ2-3
TGCAGTGCTCCCGGGAGGATAGATAAGCAGTATTTT
CSAPGRIDKQYF
>.|many|TRBV2|TRBJ2-3
TGTGCCAGCAGTGCGACGCCGTACTGGACAGATACGCAGTATTTT
CASSATPYWTDTQYF
>TRBD1|many|TRBV4-3|TRBJ2-7
TGCGCCAGCAGCCCCACCCCGGGACAGGTAGTATCCTACGAGCAGTACTTC
CASSPTPGQVVSYEQYF
>.|.|TRBV11-3|TRBJ1-2
TGTGCCAGCAGCTTGGGAAAGATCTATGGCTACACATTC
CASSLGKIYGYTF
>.|many|TRBV3-1|TRBJ2-2
TGTGCCAGCAGCCCAAAGCTAGCAGAGAACACCGGGGAGCTGTTTTTT
CASSPKLAENTGELFF
>.|many|TRBV6-2/TRBV6-3|TRBJ2-1
TGTGCCAGCAGTTACCTCAATGAGCAGTTCTTC
CASSYLNEQFF